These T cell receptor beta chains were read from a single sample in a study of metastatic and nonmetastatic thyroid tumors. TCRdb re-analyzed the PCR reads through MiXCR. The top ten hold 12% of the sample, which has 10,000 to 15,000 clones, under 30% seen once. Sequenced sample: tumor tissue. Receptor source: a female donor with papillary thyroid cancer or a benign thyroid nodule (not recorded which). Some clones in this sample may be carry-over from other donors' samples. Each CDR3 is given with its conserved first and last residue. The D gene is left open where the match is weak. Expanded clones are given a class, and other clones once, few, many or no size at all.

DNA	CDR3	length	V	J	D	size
TGCAGTGCTAGAACTATCGGCCTTGGGGACACCCAGTACTTC	CSARTIGLGDTQYF	14	TRBV20-1	TRBJ2-5	.	.
TGTGCCAGCAGCCCAGGATCCGGGACAGGGGACTACGAGCAGTACTTC	CASSPGSGTGDYEQYF	16	TRBV9	TRBJ2-7	TRBD1	once
TGTGCCAGCAGCCTAGTCGCGGGGTCCTACGAGCAGTACTTC	CASSLVAGSYEQYF	14	TRBV6-2/TRBV6-3	TRBJ2-7	.	.
TGCAGTGCTAGAGCGGAGATCTCCTACGAGCAGTACTTC	CSARAEISYEQYF	13	TRBV20-1	TRBJ2-7	.	medium-sized
TGTGCCAGCAGTGAGATATGGGACAGGGGCTACGAGCAGTACTTC	CASSEIWDRGYEQYF	15	TRBV6-1	TRBJ2-7	TRBD1	few
TGCAGCGTAAAACTACAACCCACCGGGGAGCTGTTTTTT	CSVKLQPTGELFF	13	TRBV29-1	TRBJ2-2	.	many
TGTGCCAGCAGTAACCCAGGATTGCCCCAGCATTTT	CASSNPGLPQHF	12	TRBV6-5	TRBJ1-5	.	few
TGTGCCAGCAGCTCAACCGGGGGAGGTACTGAAGCTTTCTTT	CASSSTGGGTEAFF	14	TRBV7-3	TRBJ1-1	.	.
TGTGCCTGGAGTGGGGGGATGGATCAGTACTTC	CAWSGGMDQYF	11	TRBV30	TRBJ2-7	.	.
TGTGCCAGCCTGGGGTGGCACTACAATGAGCAGTTCTTC	CASLGWHYNEQFF	13	TRBV5-1	TRBJ2-1	.	.
TGTGCCAGCAGTTACGCCCTAGTAGCGGGAGCCACAGATACGCAGTATTTT	CASSYALVAGATDTQYF	17	TRBV6-5	TRBJ2-3	TRBD2	few
TGTGCCAGTAGCGCCTTGGGAGTGAGGGAGACCCAGTACTTC	CASSALGVRETQYF	14	TRBV19	TRBJ2-5	.	.
TGCGCCAGCACAATAGCGGGACTTTACAATGAGCAGTTCTTC	CASTIAGLYNEQFF	14	TRBV5-1	TRBJ2-1	TRBD2	once